This TCR beta chain derives from a study of beta chain features in type 1 diabetes. Looking at the study overall: Examined across all samples were over 85 million sorted cells. Findings of the study overall: Shortening that was moderate but significant affected the TCRB CDR3s of Type 1 diabetes patients in all four CD4+ subsets.

Sequenced material consisted of expressed TCRB transcripts (all of the isolated RNA was reverse transcribed). An average near 3.57 million reads came from naive, central memory and regulatory T cell samples. Clones were read by immunoSEQ multiplex PCR, and TCRdb kept only the in-frame ones, dropping some. The top ten hold under 0.095% of the sample, which has hundreds of thousands of clones, 15% seen once. Note on this clone: Its antigen remains unknown.

This CDR3 comprises 16 residues. Germline V gene data show CDR1 as MNHNS and CDR2 as SASEGT. V was clipped by 4 bases and J by 12 bases; unmatched bases: 13. Sorting gave populations that all exceeded 98% purity. The chain joins TRBV6-1 to TRBJ2-1; 12 bases line up with TRBD2. Sample: naive CD4+ T cells from blood. The TCR was taken from a man between 18 and 35 years old in good health. CDR3 protein: CASSVPERLAGVGQFF. The CDR3 DNA sequence: TGTGCCAGCAGTGTCCCCGAGAGACTAGCGGGAGTGGGGCAGTTCTTC.